Reported below is one TCR beta chain. Germline V CDR1 and CDR2: GTSNPN, SVGIG (reference sequence). Deletions cut 1 base from V and 2 bases from J, with 8 bases between. The CDR3 is made up of 13 amino acids. This record comes from a study of PD-1 blockade in classical Hodgkin lymphoma. Profiling relied on immunoSEQ multiplex PCR, and the TCRdb table lists in-frame clones only, not all of them. Of tens of thousands of clones in the sample, about 91% are singletons; the top ten hold under 15%. Following autologous stem cell transplantation, relapse occurred in every patient, and exposure to brentuximab vedotin varied.

The sample consisted of peripheral blood mononuclear cells (PBMCs), taken at baseline. The chain couples TRBV30 to TRBJ2-5, with D hard to call. This sequence originates from a human donor with classical Hodgkin lymphoma. The CDR3 loop is CAWSGAAQETQYF. CDR3 nucleotide sequence: TGTGCCTGGAGTGGGGCAGCACAAGAGACCCAGTACTTC.